These 9 T cell receptor beta chains came from one sample sequenced in a study of beta chain features in type 1 diabetes. Expressed TCRB transcripts got sequenced, as all isolated RNA was reverse transcribed. Produced via immunoSEQ multiplex PCR; TCRdb's table is partial and in-frame only. The sample holds some 500,000 clones, approximately 10% seen once. The source material was naive CD4+ T cells from blood. These receptor sequences come from a woman younger than 30 in good health.

V gene TRBV28 combines with J gene TRBJ1-5; D is undetermined. Trimming removed 2 bases at V and 14 bases at J, with 13 bases between. Germline-derived CDR1 and CDR2 are MDHEN and SYDVKM. The CDR3 is 12 amino acids. CDR3 amino acids: CASSLRAESKHF. CDR3 DNA sequence: TGTGCCAGCAGTTTACGGGCCGAAAGCAAGCATTTT.

This clone was detected a few times. V is TRBV9 and J is TRBJ2-2; 8 bases map to TRBD1. This CDR3 has 15 amino acids. Per the germline V gene, CDR1 is SGDLS and CDR2 is YYNGEE. Unmatched junction bases numbered 6, after V lost 7 bases and J lost 1 base. The CDR3 sequence: CASQSGTGNTGELFF. In DNA form, the CDR3 reads TGTGCCAGCCAATCCGGGACAGGGAACACCGGGGAGCTGTTTTTT. The complete variable domain, with remaining parts taken from reference TRBV9 and TRBJ2-2, reads DSGVTQTPKHLITATGQRVTLRCSPRSGDLSVYWYQQSLDQGLQFLIQYYNGEERAKGNILERFSAQQFPDLHSELNLSSLELGDSALYFCASQSGTGNTGELFFGEGSRLTVL.

This clone turned up a few times. The V and J genes are TRBV10-3 and TRBJ2-7; D is perhaps TRBD2 (5 bases). The CDR3 sequence is 13 residues long. V lost 3 bases and J lost 3, with 9 bases in between. The V gene's germline CDR1 is ENHRY and CDR2 SYGVKD. DNA for the CDR3: TGTGCCATCAGTGACTCAGGAGGCTACGAGCAGTACGTC. This codes for CAISDSGGYEQYV.

This clone has at least ten counts. The V and J genes are TRBV14 and TRBJ2-3, with D unclear. The V and J ends lost 1 base and 7 bases respectively, with 3 bases between them. In germline, CDR1 is SGHDN, CDR2 FVKESK. CDR3 length equals 11 residues. The CDR3 DNA is TGTGCCAGCAGCCAAGTTCATACGCAGTATTTT. Amino acids: CASSQVHTQYF.

This clone was counted between two and nine times. V and J are TRBV18 and TRBJ2-5; 8 nucleotides align to TRBD2. This CDR3 contains 15 residues. CDR1 and CDR2 (germline): KGHSH, LQKENI. J gave up 1 base and V 3 bases, and 4 bases lay outside the gene matches. This CDR3 reads CASSPGRAVQETQYF. The CDR3 DNA follows: TGTGCCAGCTCACCCGGGAGGGCCGTCCAAGAGACCCAGTACTTC.

The chain joins TRBV11-2 to TRBJ2-3; no clear D gene. V lost 2 bases and J 4 bases, leaving 4 bases between the germline ends. There are 12 residues in the CDR3. Germline V gene sequence: CDR1 SGHAT, CDR2 FQNNGV. This chain's CDR3 is CASSLIPDTQYF. As DNA, the CDR3 is TGTGCCAGCAGCTTAATCCCAGATACGCAGTATTTT.

The chain recombines TRBV4-3 with TRBJ2-1, with D hard to call. Germline V CDR1 and CDR2: LGHNA, YSLEER. The germline V and J ends were trimmed by 1 base and 8 bases, with 15 bases remaining between them. CDR3 size: 15 residues. CDR3 loop: CASSQGRYSGDEQFF. The CDR3 nucleotides are TGCGCCAGCAGCCAAGGTCGATACAGTGGCGATGAGCAGTTCTTC.

V and J are TRBV10-3 and TRBJ1-2; no clear D gene. This CDR3 region has 13 residues. CDR1 is ENHRY, CDR2 SYGVKD, per germline. The V gene lost 8 bases and the J gene lost 3 bases, with 13 bases spanning the gap. The CDR3 DNA follows: TGTGCCATCTCGGAAGGGCCAGACTATGGCTACACCTTC. This gives the protein CAISEGPDYGYTF.

This clone was observed a few times. Different DNA sequences within this sample yield the same CDR3. V and J are TRBV9 and TRBJ2-1, with 9 bases lining up with TRBD2. Trimming removed 0 bases from V and 3 bases from J; junction bases left unmatched: 1. The germline CDR1 and CDR2 sequences are SGDLS and YYNGEE. The CDR3 runs to 15 residues. The CDR3 sequence is CASSVDSGSYNEQFF. The CDR3 bases are TGTGCCAGCAGCGTAGATAGCGGGAGCTACAATGAGCAGTTCTTC.